One and the same sample provided the 16 T cell receptor beta chains below, sequenced in a study of cytomegalovirus exposure and HLA in healthy donors. Researchers ran the PCR with 60 Vbeta and 13 Jbeta primers. Repertoires were generated with immunoSEQ multiplex PCR, while TCRdb's copy carries only in-frame clones and drops some. This table has 90,000 to 150,000 clones, approximately 80% appearing once. The sample comprised PBMCs. The receptors shown here come from a man over 45 in good health and CMV-seronegative.

This chain joins TRBV7-2 and TRBJ2-7, with 11 bases aligning to TRBD2. This CDR3 contains 15 residues. The V segment lost 5 bases and the J segment 4 bases; nucleotides outside the gene matches: 7. Germline CDR1 reads SGHTA; CDR2 reads FQGNSA. CDR3 nucleotides: TGTGCCAGCAGCGACTTAGCGGGGGGGCCTTACGAGCAGTACTTC. Translation: CASSDLAGGPYEQYF.

The rearrangement links TRBV27 to TRBJ1-5, with D possibly being TRBD1 (6 bases). The V end was cut by 5 bases, the J end by 11 bases, with 22 bases between. CDR1 is MNHEY and CDR2 is SMNVEV in the germline V gene (reference sequence). There are 15 residues in the CDR3. The CDR3 protein is CASSADSAPFRAQHF. The CDR3 DNA sequence: TGTGCCAGCAGTGCGGACAGCGCACCATTTCGAGCCCAGCATTTT.

The sample holds one count of this clone. The chain is built from TRBV30 and TRBJ1-2; 7 nucleotides agree with TRBD1. This CDR3 spans 13 amino acids. Germline V gene data show CDR1 as GTSNPN and CDR2 as SVGIG (reference sequence). V shed 2 bases and J 2 bases; nucleotides not matched to a gene: 2. CDR3: CAWSRDRNYGYTF. The CDR3 nucleotides read TGTGCCTGGAGTAGGGACAGAAACTATGGCTACACCTTC. Supplemented by reference TRBV30 and TRBJ1-2, the full variable domain reads SQTIHQWPATLVQPVGSPLSLECTVEGTSNPNLYWYRQAAGRGLQLLFYSVGIGQISSEVPQNLSASRPQDRQFILSSKKLLLSDSGFYLCAWSRDRNYGYTFGSGTRLTVV.

The V gene is TRBV11-1, the J gene TRBJ2-2; D remains unclear. CDR3 length equals 15 residues. Germline V gene data show CDR1 as SGHAT and CDR2 as FQDESV (reference sequence). V shed 4 bases and J shed 0 bases, with 9 bases lying between them. CDR3 region: CASSSQIPNTGELFF. In DNA, the CDR3 is TGTGCCAGCAGCTCCCAAATCCCGAACACCGGGGAGCTGTTTTTT.

The V gene is TRBV7-9, the J gene TRBJ2-7; 8 bases match TRBD1. The CDR3 has 13 amino acids. Germline V CDR1 and CDR2: SEHNR, FQNEAQ (reference sequence). V shed 5 bases, J shed 2 bases, and the junction held 2 bases outside the gene matches. This CDR3 is CASSRTGPYEQYF. The CDR3 DNA follows: TGTGCCAGCAGCCGGACAGGGCCCTACGAGCAGTACTTC. The full variable domain, its missing parts supplied by reference TRBV7-9 and TRBJ2-7, is DTGVSQNPRHKITKRGQNVTFRCDPISEHNRLYWYRQTLGQGPEFLTYFQNEAQLEKSRLLSDRFSAERPKGSFSTLEIQRTEQGDSAMYLCASSRTGPYEQYFGPGTRLTVT.

The chain couples TRBV5-6 to TRBJ2-5, with D perhaps TRBD2 (7 bases). Germline-derived CDR1 and CDR2 are SGHDT and YYEEEE. CDR3 length: 15 residues. The ends were cut back, 3 bases at V and 5 bases at J, with 17 bases in the middle. The CDR3 DNA sequence: TGTGCCAGCAGCTGGGGGGGCGGGATGAGGGAGACCCAGTACTTC. It translates to CASSWGGGMRETQYF.

This sequence joins TRBV6-5 and TRBJ1-1, with D unresolved. V was pared by 0 bases and J by 3 bases, with 5 bases between. Per the germline V gene, CDR1 is MNHEY and CDR2 is SVGAGI. The CDR3 spans 13 residues. CDR3 nucleotides: TGTGCCAGCAGTTACTCCAAATACACTGAAGCTTTCTTT. It specifies CASSYSKYTEAFF.

The rearrangement joins TRBV19 to TRBJ2-5; D may be TRBD1 (5 bases). The germline V gene has CDR1 LNHDA and CDR2 SQIVND (reference sequence). The CDR3 runs to 14 residues. V lost 4 bases and J lost 2, with 11 bases in between. This chain's CDR3 is CASSKQDIQETQYF. CDR3 sequence (DNA): TGTGCCAGTAGTAAACAGGACATTCAAGAGACCCAGTACTTC.

V gene TRBV9 combines with J gene TRBJ2-3, with 8 bases that match TRBD1. Looked up from germline, CDR1 is SGDLS and CDR2 is YYNGEE. The CDR3 runs to 16 residues. J gave up 6 bases and V 3 bases, and 12 bases lay outside the gene matches. CDR3 nucleotides: TGTGCCAGCAGCGGCCGTATGGACAGGGTTCCGGATACGCAGTATTTT. Translation gives CASSGRMDRVPDTQYF.

This chain links TRBV13 with TRBJ2-2; 7 nucleotides line up with TRBD1. Germline loops: CDR1 PRHDT, CDR2 FYEKMQ (reference sequence). This CDR3 spans 15 amino acids. The V and J ends lost 5 bases and 8 bases, in that order; junction bases with no gene match: 11. CDR3 bases: TGTGCCAGCAGCACCTGGACAGGCTTCGGAGGGGAGCTGTTTTTT. It specifies CASSTWTGFGGELFF.

V gene TRBV6-1 combines with J gene TRBJ1-5; TRBD1 matches 9 bases. In germline, CDR1 is MNHNS, CDR2 SASEGT. The CDR3 is made up of 16 amino acids. Trimming at V came to 4 bases and at J to 7 bases, leaving 11 bases not matched to a gene. The CDR3 loop reads CASSVTGGEPRQPQHF. In nucleotides, the CDR3 is TGTGCCAGCAGTGTTACAGGGGGCGAACCAAGGCAGCCCCAGCATTTT.

J is TRBJ2-3 and V is TRBV4-1, with D possibly being TRBD2 (7 bases). CDR3 length: 14 amino acids. Trimming removed 1 base at V and 11 bases at J, with 16 bases between. Per germline, CDR1 MGHRA and CDR2 YSYEKL. The CDR3 coding sequence is TGCGCCAGCAGCCAAGCGAGGGGGGGAAGGGAGCAGTATTTT. This codes for CASSQARGGREQYF.

This clone was picked up a small number of times. V usage is TRBV9 and J usage is TRBJ1-5; D is ambiguous. CDR1 SGDLS and CDR2 YYNGEE come from the germline V gene. This CDR3 spans 16 amino acids. The germline V and J ends were trimmed by 3 bases and 4 bases, with 17 bases remaining between them. The CDR3 loop reads CASSALSRRNNQPQHF. The CDR3 bases are TGTGCCAGCAGCGCCCTTAGCCGACGGAATAATCAGCCCCAGCATTTT.

The chain has TRBV10-3 and TRBJ1-2; no definite D call. CDR1 and CDR2 from the germline V gene are ENHRY and SYGVKD. The V and J ends lost 3 bases and 0 bases respectively, with 8 bases between them. The CDR3 is 14 amino acids. In DNA form, the CDR3 reads TGTGCCATCAGTGATAGATTCTCTAACTATGGCTACACCTTC. Translation gives CAISDRFSNYGYTF.

The CDR3 DNA follows: TGCAGCGCCGCGGGACTAGCGGGAGGGTTGTTGGATGAGCAGTTCTTC. This gives the protein CSAAGLAGGLLDEQFF. The rearrangement joins TRBV29-1 to TRBJ2-1; 16 bases fit TRBD2. The V gene's germline CDR1 is SQVTM and CDR2 ANQGSEA. CDR3 length: 16 amino acids. Trimming at V came to 7 bases and at J to 8 bases, leaving 11 bases not matched to a gene.

The V gene is TRBV7-2, the J gene TRBJ1-1; no reliable D call. CDR1 and CDR2 (germline): SGHTA, FQGNSA. This CDR3 is built from 14 residues. The ends were cut back, 3 bases at V and 0 bases at J, with 8 bases in the middle. CDR3 nucleotide sequence: TGTGCCAGCAGCTTCCAACACATGAACACTGAAGCTTTCTTT. Translated, it gives CASSFQHMNTEAFF. Full variable domain (outside the CDR3, taken from reference TRBV7-2 and TRBJ1-1): GAGVSQSPSNKVTEKGKDVELRCDPISGHTALYWYRQSLGQGLEFLIYFQGNSAPDKSGLPSDRFSAERTGGSVSTLTIQRTQQEDSAVYLCASSFQHMNTEAFFGQGTRLTVV.